The rows below give T cell receptor beta chains drawn from one sample of a study of cytomegalovirus exposure and HLA in healthy donors. Produced via immunoSEQ multiplex PCR; TCRdb's table is partial and in-frame only. The repertoire holds roughly 100,000 clones, approximately 73% seen once, with over 9% in the top ten. The sequenced sample was PBMCs. The receptors stem from a young woman in good health and CMV-seropositive. The CDR3 runs from the conserved cysteine through the conserved F or W.

v_gene	j_gene	CDR3aa
TRBV12-5	TRBJ1-6	CASGLEGQDSPLHF
TRBV9	TRBJ2-7	CASSVGSKGSYEQYF
TRBV27	TRBJ1-4	CASKDTAGEKLFF
TRBV27	TRBJ2-7	CASSRQGTYEQYF
TRBV11-2	TRBJ2-7	CASSLVGWDRAPPYEQYF
TRBV7-2	TRBJ1-1	CASSRRDRDLEAFF
TRBV7-9	TRBJ1-6	CASSPKVGRAAPSPALHF
TRBV9	TRBJ1-2	CASSAPTSGRQGAGYTF
TRBV18	TRBJ2-7	CASSPQVLGAEEQYF
TRBV7-8	TRBJ2-7	CASSPDREGEQYF
TRBV5-8	TRBJ1-6	CASSFEARSNSPLHF
TRBV5-1	TRBJ1-6	CASSLESSYNSPLHF
TRBV6-5	TRBJ2-7	CASSLGGQAYEQYF
TRBV7-3	TRBJ2-1	CASSLPGVNEQFF
TRBV5-5	TRBJ1-2	CASFFAPGYGYTF
TRBV19	TRBJ2-5	CASSLGTVQETQYF
TRBV5-6	TRBJ2-5	CASSLGQVGRETQYF
TRBV5-1	TRBJ1-4	CASSLVPGQGNVEKLFF
TRBV9	TRBJ1-1	CASSVGHLNTEAFF
TRBV5-1	TRBJ2-1	CASSFSELGPSNEQFF
TRBV7-3	TRBJ2-1	CASSLTAGINNEQFF
TRBV19	TRBJ1-2	CASSYLPGTSGGYGYTF
TRBV27	TRBJ1-5	CASSLTRTGEQPQHF